Below, 6 T cell receptor beta chains from the same sample are listed, as sequenced in a study of beta chain features in type 1 diabetes. Their specific antigens are unknown. Whole-study results and caveats: Across all four CD4+ subsets, people with type 1 diabetes showed modestly shorter TCRB CDR3s.

As every portion of the isolated RNA was reverse transcribed, the sequencing read expressed TCRB transcripts. The protocol was immunoSEQ multiplex PCR, while the TCRdb copy is restricted to in-frame clones and leaves out a portion. This table has about 25,000 clones, 68% appearing once. The specimen sequenced was stem cell memory CD4+ T cells from blood. These receptor sequences come from a woman aged 40 to 50 with type 1 diabetes.

This clone was recorded only once. V gene TRBV5-6 combines with J gene TRBJ1-3; no definite D call. The CDR3 has 14 residues. The V gene lost 2 bases and the J gene lost 0 bases, with 6 bases spanning the gap. Looked up from germline, CDR1 is SGHDT and CDR2 is YYEEEE. The CDR3 region is CASSFGSSGNTIYF. CDR3 DNA: TGTGCCAGCAGCTTCGGGAGCTCTGGAAACACCATATATTTT.

V and J are TRBV19 and TRBJ2-1; 9 positions agree with TRBD2. Germline-derived CDR1 and CDR2 are LNHDA and SQIVND (reference sequence). Trimming took 3 bases from V and 8 from J; bases not matched to a gene: 14. CDR3 length: 17 amino acids. In DNA form, the CDR3 reads TGTGCCAGTAGTATCCCCCCCGAAGCGGGAGGAGTGGATGAGCAGTTCTTC. It is translated as CASSIPPEAGGVDEQFF.

CDR3 sequence reads: CASSRTLAGGETQYF. CDR3 coding DNA: TGTGCCAGCAGCCGAACCCTAGCGGGAGGTGAGACCCAGTACTTC. This rearrangement joins TRBV4-2 to TRBJ2-5; 11 nucleotides agree with TRBD2. The germline gives CDR1 LGHNA, CDR2 YNFKEQ. V lost 4 bases to trimming and J lost 5 bases; unmatched junction nucleotides: 6. The CDR3 length is 15 residues.

As concerns this clone: One end of the junction varies from germline; a read error may be responsible. V and J are TRBV5-4 and TRBJ2-1; D possibly corresponds to TRBD1 (7 bases). The germline gives CDR1 SGHNT, CDR2 YYREEE (reference sequence). The CDR3 runs 16 residues. For the CDR3, the DNA is TGCGCCAGTTCCCGAGTTCGACAGGGTGGTAGCGGTGAGCAGTTCTTC. Protein: CASSRVRQGGSGEQFF.

This clone has only one observation. The rearrangement uses TRBV7-9 and TRBJ2-5; D may be TRBD2 (6 bases). Germline lookup yields CDR1 SEHNR and CDR2 FQNEAQ (reference sequence). The CDR3 loop spans 14 amino acids. V lost 3 bases to trimming and J lost 10 bases, with 18 bases between them. CDR3 in amino acids: CASSFLRLTEGQYF. CDR3 coding DNA: TGTGCCAGCAGCTTCCTTCGCCTAACGGAGGGCCAGTACTTC.

The V and J genes are TRBV15 and TRBJ1-3, with 8 bases fitting TRBD1. Germline V lookup: CDR1 LNHNV, CDR2 YYDKDF (reference sequence). The CDR3 spans 16 residues. The J segment lost 0 bases and the V segment lost 3 bases, leaving 4 bases of the junction unmatched. The DNA for the CDR3 is TGTGCCACCAGCAGGGACAGGGCACACTCTGGAAACACCATATATTTT. Translation gives CATSRDRAHSGNTIYF.